The rows below give T cell receptor beta chains drawn from one sample of a study of shared clonotypes between healthy human individuals. Data came from immunoSEQ multiplex PCR; TCRdb stores just in-frame clones and leaves some out. The data show more than 2 million clones, 95% seen once. The sample comprised naive CD4+ T cells sorted from blood. The receptors originated from a man younger than 30 in good health. CDR3s leave out the opening cysteine and the closing phenylalanine or tryptophan.

ASSLFAAKGGPNTDTQY	TRBV7-2
ASSLHSGSGANVLT	TRBV28
ASSPKGQGNNSPLH	TRBV4-1
ASSGTNSGPGELF	TRBV6-1
ASSFKLSPTEAF	TRBV13
ASSPGALGYEQY	TRBV5-5
ATTGTGVTDTQY	TRBV19
ASRRTGRTGELF	TRBV28
ASSPSLRRADTQY	TRBV5-1
ASSGTYYSNQPQH	TRBV19
ASSGTGLNTEAF	TRBV5-4
ASSRRTSGGHSTDTQY	TRBV5-4
ASSYLTGGQETQY	TRBV6-5
AWSVAGGNQPQH	TRBV30